The source of this T cell receptor (beta chain) is a study of T-cell memory formation after mild COVID-19. Findings of the study overall: SARS-CoV-2 specificity was not confirmed for second-wave clones peaking on day 37. Pre-infection memory held some responding clones, suggesting pre-existing cross-reactive T cells responded.

The V gene lost 3 bases and the J gene lost 4 bases, with 16 bases spanning the gap. Germline-derived CDR1 and CDR2 are SGDLS and YYNGEE. The CDR3 runs to 15 residues. TCR alpha and TCR beta cDNA libraries with sample barcodes and UMIs came from 5'RACE using constant-segment primers. TCRdb analysed the 5' RACE reads with MiXCR anew, one entry per CDR3 protein. The sample shows over 350,000 distinct CDR3 sequences, 24% of them seen only once. This clonotype has at least ten counts. The antigen is undetermined. Specimen: PBMCs or a T cell subset sorted from them (not recorded which). The gene calls are TRBV9 and TRBJ1-2, with a possible D match to TRBD1 (6 bases). This TCR derives from an adult woman who had mild COVID-19 (a few samples of this study predate the infection). Cell type and time point are not known. The CDR3 region is CASSAEGDKTYGYTF. The CDR3 bases are TGTGCCAGCAGCGCAGAGGGGGACAAGACCTATGGCTACACCTTC.